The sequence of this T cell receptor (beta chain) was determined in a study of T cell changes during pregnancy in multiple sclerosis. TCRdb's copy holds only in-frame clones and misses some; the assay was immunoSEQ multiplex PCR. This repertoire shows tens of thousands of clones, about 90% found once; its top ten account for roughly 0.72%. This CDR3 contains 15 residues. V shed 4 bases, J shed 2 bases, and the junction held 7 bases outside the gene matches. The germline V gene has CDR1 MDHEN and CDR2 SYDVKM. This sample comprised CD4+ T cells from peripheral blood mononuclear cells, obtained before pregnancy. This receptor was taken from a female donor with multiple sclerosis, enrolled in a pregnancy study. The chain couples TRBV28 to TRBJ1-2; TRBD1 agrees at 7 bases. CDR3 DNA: TGTGCCAGCAGTTCCTCGGGACAGATAAACTATGGCTACACCTTC. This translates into CASSSSGQINYGYTF.